These 32 T cell receptor beta chains were sequenced from one sample in a study of blood T cell repertoires in COVID-19. Produced via immunoSEQ multiplex PCR; TCRdb's table is partial and in-frame only. The top ten clones hold about 18% of a sample with some 200,000 clones, roughly 90% of them seen once. The material sequenced was peripheral blood. The source is a man in his fifties or sixties with COVID-19, enrolled during active disease.

This chain links TRBV11-3 with TRBJ1-3; 7 nucleotides agree with TRBD1. The CDR3 sequence is 13 residues long. The V gene end was trimmed by 5 bases and the J gene end by 4 bases; junction bases not matched to a gene: 2. Germline CDR1 and CDR2: SGHNT and YENEEA. The CDR3 DNA is TGTGCCAGCAGCACAGGGGCGGGAAACACCATATATTTT. Translation gives CASSTGAGNTIYF.

The chain employs TRBV10-2 and TRBJ1-1; D unclear. The germline V gene encodes CDR1 WSHSY and CDR2 SAAADI. The CDR3 has 14 amino acids. Trimming left V 3 bases short and J 1 base short, with 9 bases between. The CDR3 DNA reads as TGCGCCAGCAGTGAATTAGCCTGGAACACTGAAGCTTTCTTT. Translating gives CASSELAWNTEAFF.

This rearrangement joins TRBV21-1 to TRBJ1-1; TRBD1 is the table's D call and was not checked against the DNA. TRBV21-1 is a known pseudogene. This CDR3 spans 16 amino acids. This CDR3 reads CASSARTLRYNTEAFF. The CDR3 DNA sequence: TGTGCCAGCAGCGCCCGGACACTCCGTTATAACACTGAAGCTTTCTTT.

This clone has just one count. CDR3 nucleotides: TGTGCCAGCAGCCCCGAGGGAAGCAGCAGCTCCTACGAGCAGTACTTC. This encodes CASSPEGSSSSYEQYF. The chain carries TRBV5-5 and TRBJ2-7, with a possible D match to TRBD2 (5 bases). Germline V gene lookup returns CDR1 SGHKS and CDR2 YYEKEE (reference sequence). V lost 4 bases, J lost 0 bases, and 17 bases lay in between. The CDR3 totals 16 residues.

The chain employs TRBV7-9 and TRBJ1-2; TRBD1 is a possible D gene (5 bases). This CDR3 has 15 amino acids. V lost 0 bases and J lost 6, with 14 bases in between. CDR1 SEHNR and CDR2 FQNEAQ come from the germline V gene (reference sequence). In DNA form, the CDR3 reads TGTGCCAGCAGCTTAGCGGCGGGGGGGACGGATGGCTACACCTTC. Translation: CASSLAAGGTDGYTF.

The chain uses TRBV9 and TRBJ1-4, with D maybe TRBD1 (6 bases). The CDR3 length is 16 residues. The V end lost 3 bases, the J end lost 3 bases, and 15 bases lay between the germline ends. Germline CDR1 reads SGDLS; CDR2 reads YYNGEE. The CDR3 nucleotides are TGTGCCAGCAGCGGGGAAACAGGGTGGTCTAATGAAAAACTGTTTTTT. Its protein is CASSGETGWSNEKLFF.

This chain uses TRBV9 with TRBJ1-3, with a weak D call TRBD1 (6 bases). V lost 1 base to trimming and J lost 2 bases, with 16 bases between them. CDR1 and CDR2 from the germline V gene are SGDLS and YYNGEE. The CDR3 is 17 amino acids. The CDR3 loop reads CASSVIGGSAPGNTIYF. The CDR3 bases are TGTGCCAGCAGCGTAATAGGGGGATCAGCGCCTGGAAACACCATATATTTT. The whole variable domain, filled in from reference TRBV9 and TRBJ1-3, reads DSGVTQTPKHLITATGQRVTLRCSPRSGDLSVYWYQQSLDQGLQFLIQYYNGEERAKGNILERFSAQQFPDLHSELNLSSLELGDSALYFCASSVIGGSAPGNTIYFGEGSWLTVV.

The chain couples TRBV3-1 (or the pseudogene TRBV3-2) to TRBJ2-5, with 7 bases that match TRBD2. The J segment lost 2 bases and the V segment lost 4 bases, leaving 22 bases of the junction unmatched. The CDR3 consists of 20 residues. The germline V gene has CDR1 LGHDT and CDR2 YNNKEL (reference sequence). DNA for the CDR3: TGTGCCAGCAGCCCCTACTCCGACAGAATAGCGGGTCGCACTCAAGAGACCCAGTACTTC. It codes for CASSPYSDRIAGRTQETQYF.

This chain joins TRBV27 and TRBJ1-4, with 7 bases aligning to TRBD1. Looked up from germline, CDR1 is MNHEY and CDR2 is SMNVEV (reference sequence). V dropped 5 bases and J dropped 7; count of bases not matched to a gene: 10. CDR3 length equals 15 residues. The CDR3 DNA is TGTGCCAGCAGTACCTACAGGGGTTTGGGTGAAAAACTGTTTTTT. Translated, it gives CASSTYRGLGEKLFF.

This clone has a single count. The genes are TRBV29-1 and TRBJ1-2, with TRBD1 matching 10 bases. V trimming: 5 bases; J trimming: 4 bases; junction bases outside the gene matches: 10. This CDR3 has 15 residues. CDR1 is SQVTM and CDR2 is ANQGSEA in the germline V gene. The CDR3 loop reads CSVTGTGDLFYGYTF. CDR3 DNA sequence: TGCAGCGTTACCGGGACAGGGGACTTATTCTATGGCTACACCTTC.

V is TRBV6-5 and J is TRBJ1-6; the match to TRBD1 covers 7 bases. Germline V gene sequence: CDR1 MNHEY, CDR2 SVGAGI. This CDR3 has 15 amino acids. With 10 bases clipped from V and 7 bases from J, the junction kept 13 bases outside the gene matches. CDR3 DNA sequence: TGTGCCACCAGAGTTTCCGGGACAGAGAATTCACCCCTCCACTTT. This translates into CATRVSGTENSPLHF.

This chain joins TRBV5-1 and TRBJ1-2, with TRBD1 as a possible D gene (5 bases). CDR3 length: 16 amino acids. V lost 0 bases, J lost 3 bases, and 15 bases lay in between. Germline loops: CDR1 SGHRS, CDR2 YFSETQ. The CDR3 DNA reads as TGCGCCAGCAGCTTGGAAATTGGGTGGGGCGACTATGGCTACACCTTC. Amino acid sequence: CASSLEIGWGDYGYTF.

The chain is built from TRBV7-8 and TRBJ2-7, with 7 bases matching TRBD2. CDR1 is SGHVS and CDR2 is FQNEAQ in the germline V gene. V lost 0 bases, J lost 0 bases, and 5 bases stayed unmatched. This CDR3 region has 16 residues. Here the CDR3 reads CASSLAGGGSSYEQYF. The CDR3 DNA reads TGTGCCAGCAGCTTAGCGGGGGGAGGGTCCTCCTACGAGCAGTACTTC.

This clone has just one count. The V call is TRBV18, the J call TRBJ1-4; the D is unclear. The CDR3 runs to 15 residues. Germline CDR1 reads KGHSH; CDR2 reads LQKENI. The V and J ends lost 2 bases and 1 base respectively, with 8 bases between them. The CDR3 spells CASSPGGRTNEKLFF. The CDR3 DNA follows: TGTGCCAGCTCACCAGGTGGGAGAACTAATGAAAAACTGTTTTTT.

This rearrangement joins TRBV6-1 to TRBJ1-5, with 10 bases fitting TRBD1. The CDR3 covers 15 residues. CDR1 is MNHNS and CDR2 is SASEGT in the germline V gene. V was clipped by 2 bases and J by 4 bases; unmatched bases: 2. The CDR3 DNA is TGTGCCAGCAGTGAAATGGGACAGGGGAATCAGCCCCAGCATTTT. This gives the protein CASSEMGQGNQPQHF.

The chain employs TRBV2 and TRBJ2-2; D is ambiguous. The CDR3 has 12 amino acids. Germline values: CDR1 SNHLY, CDR2 FYNNEI. The germline V and J ends were trimmed by 6 bases and 1 base, with 3 bases remaining between them. This chain's CDR3 is CASRRNTGELFF. The CDR3 coding sequence is TGTGCCAGCAGGAGGAACACCGGGGAGCTGTTTTTT.

The chain uses TRBV7-3 and TRBJ2-5, with 8 bases that match TRBD2. The CDR3 length is 18 residues. Germline CDR1 and CDR2: SGHTA and FQGTGA. J lost 2 bases, V lost 5 bases, and 16 bases had no gene match. Here the CDR3 reads CASSTPTSEENHQETQYF. The CDR3 nucleotides read TGTGCCAGCAGCACCCCGACTAGCGAGGAAAACCATCAAGAGACCCAGTACTTC.

The chain has TRBV21-1 and TRBJ1-5; the table's D call TRBD1 went unverified against the DNA. TRBV21-1 is assigned pseudogene status. This CDR3 is built from 16 residues. CDR3 region: CASSKDLGTDNQPQHF. CDR3 DNA sequence: TGTGCCAGCAGCAAGGACCTTGGGACAGACAATCAGCCCCAGCATTTT.

CDR3 amino acids: CASSKPSGLPYNEQFF. CDR3 bases: TGCGCCAGCAGTAAGCCTTCGGGACTCCCCTACAATGAGCAGTTCTTC. The rearrangement joins TRBV10-2 to TRBJ2-1; possibly TRBD2 for D (6 bases). Germline-derived CDR1 and CDR2 are WSHSY and SAAADI. The CDR3 spans 16 residues. Trimming shortened V by 5 bases and J by 2 bases, and 16 bases separated the two germline ends.

This chain connects TRBV30 to TRBJ1-1; TRBD1 matches at 10 bases. The CDR3 extends over 13 amino acids. CDR1 and CDR2 from the germline V gene are GTSNPN and SVGIG (reference sequence). V lost 5 bases, J lost 4 bases, and 4 bases stayed unmatched. CDR3 sequence (DNA): TGTGCCTGGGCCCGGACAGGGGGCACTGAAGCTTTCTTT. It codes for CAWARTGGTEAFF.

The chain employs TRBV19 and TRBJ1-6; 7 positions agree with TRBD1. The trim removed 6 bases at V and 0 bases at J, leaving 8 bases unmatched. This CDR3 is built from 17 residues. Looked up from germline, CDR1 is LNHDA and CDR2 is SQIVND (reference sequence). The CDR3 loop is CASRGPGQSSYNSPLHF. The CDR3 region has the DNA TGTGCCAGTAGGGGGCCGGGACAGAGCTCCTATAATTCACCCCTCCACTTT.

J is TRBJ1-1 and V is TRBV27; possible D gene TRBD1, 5 bases. CDR1 is MNHEY, CDR2 SMNVEV, per germline (reference sequence). The germline V and J ends were trimmed by 6 bases and 6 bases, with 14 bases remaining between them. This CDR3 is 13 amino acids long. CDR3: CASRGSGASEAFF. DNA of the CDR3: TGTGCCAGCAGGGGGAGCGGGGCCTCTGAAGCTTTCTTT.

This chain uses TRBV29-1 with TRBJ2-7, with D perhaps TRBD1 (5 bases). The CDR3 loop spans 13 amino acids. V lost 2 bases, J lost 2 bases, and 10 bases lay in between. Germline lookup yields CDR1 SQVTM and CDR2 ANQGSEA. In nucleotides, the CDR3 is TGCAGCGTTGAAATCCAGGGCACCTACGAGCAGTACTTC. Translating gives CSVEIQGTYEQYF.

CDR3 coding DNA: TGTGCCAGCACCCCGGGGGGTACAGGGAACACTGAAGCTTTCTTT. Protein sequence: CASTPGGTGNTEAFF. This sequence joins TRBV5-4 and TRBJ1-1; D might be TRBD1 (5 bases). Germline V lookup: CDR1 SGHNT, CDR2 YYREEE (reference sequence). V lost 6 bases and J 1 base, leaving 16 bases between the germline ends. This CDR3 contains 15 residues.

This clone was seen more than once but under ten times. V gene TRBV5-1 combines with J gene TRBJ2-1; TRBD2 might be the D (5 bases). The length of the CDR3 is 13 residues. V dropped 4 bases and J dropped 0 bases, with 5 bases sitting between them. CDR1 is SGHRS and CDR2 is YFSETQ in the germline V gene. The CDR3 DNA follows: TGCGCCAGCAGCCGGGACTCCTACAATGAGCAGTTCTTC. Residues: CASSRDSYNEQFF.

The V and J genes are TRBV3-1 (or the pseudogene TRBV3-2) and TRBJ1-2; TRBD1 is a possible D gene (6 bases). Germline V gene lookup returns CDR1 LGHDT and CDR2 YNNKEL (reference sequence). V was pared by 3 bases and J by 1 base, with 12 bases between. The CDR3 contains 15 residues. Here the CDR3 DNA reads TGTGCCAGCAGCCACCCGGGACACTTTAACTATGGCTACACCTTC. It translates to CASSHPGHFNYGYTF.

The chain uses TRBV25-1 and TRBJ1-4; no firm D call. There are 15 residues in the CDR3. Germline CDR1 reads MGHDK; CDR2 reads SYGVNS. The V gene lost 1 base and the J gene lost 7 bases, with 13 bases spanning the gap. The CDR3 bases are TGTGCCAGCAGTGAATCGGGGATAGAGTTTGAAAAACTGTTTTTT. It encodes CASSESGIEFEKLFF.

This chain links TRBV6-5 with TRBJ2-1; 10 nucleotides agree with TRBD2. Germline V gene lookup returns CDR1 MNHEY and CDR2 SVGAGI. V dropped 8 bases and J dropped 0; count of bases not matched to a gene: 4. The CDR3 spans 15 residues. The CDR3 DNA follows: TGTGCCAGCGGTTCTAGCGGGAGCTCCTACAATGAGCAGTTCTTC. This translates into CASGSSGSSYNEQFF.

The chain recombines TRBV7-6 with TRBJ2-1; 7 nucleotides agree with TRBD2. Unmatched junction bases numbered 11, after V lost 1 base and J lost 8 bases. Germline V gene lookup returns CDR1 SGHVS and CDR2 FNYEAQ. The CDR3 runs to 16 residues. The CDR3 loop reads CASSLVGAGTTDEQFF. In DNA, the CDR3 is TGTGCCAGCAGCTTAGTAGGAGCGGGAACTACGGATGAGCAGTTCTTC.

The chain has TRBV2 and TRBJ1-4; D call uncertain. The V end was cut by 4 bases, the J end by 0 bases, with 12 bases between. CDR1 and CDR2 from the germline V gene are SNHLY and FYNNEI. The CDR3 sequence is 16 residues long. The CDR3 region is CASSGFSSATNEKLFF. The CDR3 DNA reads TGTGCCAGCAGTGGCTTTAGTTCCGCAACTAATGAAAAACTGTTTTTT.

This clone has a single count. The chain carries TRBV11-3 and TRBJ2-7, with TRBD2 identical over 7 bases. The ends lost 4 bases at V and 2 bases at J; junction bases unmatched: 8. Germline CDR1 reads SGHNT; CDR2 reads YENEEA. The CDR3 totals 15 residues. The CDR3: CASSSGAGPTYEQYF. The CDR3 DNA reads as TGTGCCAGCAGCTCCGGAGCGGGACCAACCTACGAGCAGTACTTC. Together with reference TRBV11-3 and TRBJ2-7, the CDR3 gives the full variable domain: EAGVVQSPRYKIIEKKQPVAFWCNPISGHNTLYWYLQNLGQGPELLIRYENEEAVDDSQLPKDRFSAERLKGVDSTLKIQPAELGDSAVYLCASSSGAGPTYEQYFGPGTRLTVT.

The chain uses TRBV7-3 and TRBJ2-3; tentatively, D is TRBD2 (6 bases). This CDR3 spans 16 amino acids. The V end lost 0 bases, the J end lost 4 bases, and 14 bases lay between the germline ends. Germline CDR1 SGHTA, CDR2 FQGTGA. The CDR3 region has the DNA TGTGCCAGCAGCTTAACCTCGTGGCCGGGAGCAGATACGCAGTATTTT. Translating gives CASSLTSWPGADTQYF.